The 28 T cell receptor beta chains below all came from one sample that was sequenced in a study of cytomegalovirus exposure and HLA in healthy donors (dated by TCRdb to 2017 to 2019). Library preparation used the immunoSEQ multiplex PCR assay. For the multiplex PCR, a mixture combining 60 forward primers for TCR Vbeta segments and 13 reverse primers for TCR Jbeta segments was used. TCRdb took this table from immuneACCESS and kept in-frame rearrangements with V and J called. Such tables lack part of the clones; where checked against another copy, unresolved V genes explain under half of the gap, and the rest is unexplained. In this sample the table shows 200,000 to 250,000 clones, 77% of which occur a single time. Roughly 2.5% of the sample is taken by the ten largest. Sequenced sample: PBMCs. These receptors originate from a woman aged 60-70 years in good health and CMV-seropositive.

The chain combines TRBV5-1 with TRBJ2-1; D remains unclear. V shed 1 base and J shed 5 bases, with 7 bases lying between them. CDR3 length equals 13 residues. Germline lookup yields CDR1 SGHRS and CDR2 YFSETQ. Here the CDR3 reads CASSLLGDNEQFF. For the CDR3, the DNA is TGCGCCAGCAGCTTGCTTGGAGACAATGAGCAGTTCTTC.

V is TRBV7-9 and J is TRBJ2-3, with D uncertain. V was clipped by 1 base and J by 6 bases, with 8 bases between them. CDR1 and CDR2 (germline): SEHNR, FQNEAQ (reference sequence). The length of the CDR3 is 13 residues. CDR3 in DNA: TGTGCCAGCAGCTTAGGGTACAAGGATACGCAGTATTTT. Translation: CASSLGYKDTQYF.

In its sample, this clone was seen once. This chain connects TRBV10-3 to TRBJ1-2; the match to TRBD1 covers 7 bases. Per the germline V gene, CDR1 is ENHRY and CDR2 is SYGVKD. The CDR3 extends over 14 amino acids. After removal of 6 bases from V and 0 bases from J, the junction contained 4 bases not matched to a gene. The CDR3 loop is CAISSTGSNYGYTF. The CDR3 DNA is TGTGCCATCAGCTCGACAGGGTCTAACTATGGCTACACCTTC.

The J gene is TRBJ2-7, the V gene TRBV14; no clear D. Looked up from germline, CDR1 is SGHDN and CDR2 is FVKESK. There are 13 residues in the CDR3. Trimming took off 5 bases at V and 6 bases at J, with 14 bases between the two ends. Here the CDR3 reads CASSIHTTSEQYF. The CDR3 DNA reads TGTGCCAGCAGCATCCATACTACCTCCGAGCAGTACTTC.

J is TRBJ2-7 and V is TRBV6-5, with a possible D match to TRBD2 (5 bases). The CDR3 consists of 13 residues. The V gene lost 4 bases and the J gene lost 5 bases, with 12 bases spanning the gap. The germline gives CDR1 MNHEY, CDR2 SVGAGI. The CDR3 reads CASSSGVRHEQYF. CDR3 coding DNA: TGTGCCAGCAGTTCCGGGGTTAGGCACGAGCAGTACTTC.

The chain links TRBV27 to TRBJ2-7, with 8 nucleotides matching TRBD1. The length of the CDR3 is 13 residues. The trim removed 6 bases at V and 4 bases at J, leaving 5 bases unmatched. Germline CDR1 is MNHEY and CDR2 is SMNVEV (reference sequence). CDR3 sequence reads: CASRLDRGYEQYF. The CDR3 coding sequence is TGTGCCAGCAGATTAGACAGGGGTTACGAGCAGTACTTC.

V is TRBV27 and J is TRBJ2-7; 11 positions agree with TRBD1. The junction had 11 bases not matched to a gene; V was cut back by 4 bases and J by 3 bases. CDR3 length equals 17 residues. The germline V gene encodes CDR1 MNHEY and CDR2 SMNVEV (reference sequence). The CDR3 loop reads CASSSKLGTGGFYEQYF. The DNA for the CDR3 is TGTGCCAGCAGTTCAAAACTCGGGACAGGGGGTTTCTACGAGCAGTACTTC.

This clone appeared a few times. This chain uses TRBV7-3 with TRBJ1-6; TRBD1 aligns across 7 bases. From germline, CDR1 is SGHTA and CDR2 FQGTGA. CDR3 length: 13 amino acids. V lost 2 bases to trimming and J lost 9 bases; unmatched junction nucleotides: 1. CDR3 residues: CASSLSGGSPLHF. As DNA, the CDR3 is TGTGCCAGCAGCTTATCAGGGGGTTCACCCCTCCACTTT.

This clone has just a few counts. The genes are TRBV5-1 and TRBJ1-1; TRBD1 might be the D (5 bases). Per germline, CDR1 SGHRS and CDR2 YFSETQ. The CDR3 has 16 amino acids. Trimming took off 5 bases at V and 0 bases at J, with 17 bases between the two ends. CDR3 DNA sequence: TGCGCCAGCAGGCTATCAACAGGAACGATGAACACTGAAGCTTTCTTT. Protein sequence: CASRLSTGTMNTEAFF. Using reference TRBV5-1 and TRBJ1-1 for the parts outside the CDR3, the full variable domain is KAGVTQTPRYLIKTRGQQVTLSCSPISGHRSVSWYQQTPGQGLQFLFEYFSETQRNKGNFPGRFSGRQFSNSRSEMNVSTLELGDSALYLCASRLSTGTMNTEAFFGQGTRLTVV.

The chain couples TRBV7-9 to TRBJ1-2; maybe TRBD1 (6 bases). V lost 5 bases and J lost 8, with 21 bases in between. CDR1 is SEHNR and CDR2 is FQNEAQ in the germline V gene (reference sequence). This CDR3 spans 15 amino acids. The CDR3 protein is CASSPQDPGGQGYTF. In DNA, the CDR3 is TGTGCCAGCAGCCCCCAGGACCCGGGGGGCCAGGGCTACACCTTC.

V gene TRBV7-9 combines with J gene TRBJ1-2, with D hard to call. CDR1 is SEHNR and CDR2 is FQNEAQ in the germline V gene (reference sequence). The CDR3 extends over 14 amino acids. Trimming shortened V by 3 bases and J by 7 bases, and 15 bases separated the two germline ends. Written as DNA, the CDR3 is TGTGCCAGCAGCTTGGGGAGCGGGTATGGTGGCTACACCTTC. As protein: CASSLGSGYGGYTF.

This chain joins TRBV6-1 and TRBJ2-7; D gene uncertain. The V gene's germline CDR1 is MNHNS and CDR2 SASEGT. Trimming took off 4 bases at V and 3 bases at J, with 7 bases between the two ends. This CDR3 contains 12 residues. CDR3 in amino acids: CASSVPRYEQYF. CDR3 DNA sequence: TGTGCCAGCAGTGTTCCCCGCTACGAGCAGTACTTC.

This clone was counted only a few times. The chain is built from TRBV7-3 and TRBJ1-1; 8 nucleotides agree with TRBD1. Trimming at V came to 4 bases and at J to 6 bases, leaving 7 bases not matched to a gene. CDR1 SGHTA and CDR2 FQGTGA come from the germline V gene. The CDR3 length is 14 residues. The CDR3 is CASSSGGAGSEAFF. The DNA of the CDR3 is TGTGCCAGCAGCTCAGGGGGCGCGGGTTCTGAAGCTTTCTTT.

V is TRBV10-3 and J is TRBJ2-7; 12 nucleotides match TRBD2. With 8 bases clipped from V and 2 bases from J, the junction kept 10 bases outside the gene matches. There are 16 residues in the CDR3. Germline CDR1 and CDR2: ENHRY and SYGVKD. DNA for the CDR3: TGTGCCATCGCCCGACTAGCGGGAGTAACCACCTACGAGCAGTACTTC. Protein sequence: CAIARLAGVTTYEQYF.

The chain is built from TRBV10-3 and TRBJ1-2, with a weak D call TRBD1 (5 bases). Per the germline V gene, CDR1 is ENHRY and CDR2 is SYGVKD. V lost 11 bases and J 2 bases, leaving 12 bases between the germline ends. The CDR3 is 12 amino acids. The CDR3 DNA sequence: TGTGCCTACAGGATCCTCAACTATGGCTACACCTTC. It is translated as CAYRILNYGYTF.

The rearrangement joins TRBV27 to TRBJ2-3; 9 bases fit TRBD2. The germline CDR1 and CDR2 sequences are MNHEY and SMNVEV (reference sequence). The CDR3 loop spans 15 amino acids. J lost 4 bases, V lost 1 base, and 3 bases had no gene match. The CDR3 coding sequence is TGTGCCAGCAGTTTATGGCGGGGGGGCCCAGATACGCAGTATTTT. It encodes CASSLWRGGPDTQYF.

V and J are TRBV18 and TRBJ2-1, with TRBD2 matching over 8 bases. CDR1 is KGHSH, CDR2 LQKENI, per germline. V lost 7 bases, J lost 7 bases, and 18 bases stayed unmatched. The CDR3 loop spans 17 amino acids. CDR3 DNA sequence: TGTGCCAGCTGGCCGACAACTTCCGGGACTAGGATGAATGAGCAGTTCTTC. It encodes CASWPTTSGTRMNEQFF.

This clone is a singleton in its sample. The chain employs TRBV7-8 and TRBJ2-3, with D perhaps TRBD2 (5 bases). V was pared by 1 base and J by 8 bases, with 16 bases between. Germline CDR1 and CDR2: SGHVS and FQNEAQ. The CDR3 is made up of 15 amino acids. CDR3 region: CASSLGLDYGGTQYF. CDR3 DNA: TGTGCCAGCAGCTTAGGCCTCGACTATGGAGGTACGCAGTATTTT.

The chain carries TRBV6-1 and TRBJ2-3, with D uncertain. Trimming took off 5 bases at V and 0 bases at J, with 9 bases between the two ends. The CDR3 runs to 14 residues. Germline loops: CDR1 MNHNS, CDR2 SASEGT. DNA of the CDR3: TGTGCCAGCAGTCCATCACTTAGCACAGATACGCAGTATTTT. This encodes CASSPSLSTDTQYF.

The V and J genes are TRBV4-1 and TRBJ1-2; 11 bases agree with TRBD1. The CDR3 loop spans 15 amino acids. Germline CDR1 MGHRA, CDR2 YSYEKL. The ends lost 4 bases at V and 6 bases at J; junction bases unmatched: 7. Written as DNA, the CDR3 is TGCGCCAGCAGCCGGGCCGGACAGGGGGCGGATGGCTACACCTTC. Its translation is CASSRAGQGADGYTF.

This chain joins TRBV27 and TRBJ2-2; 8 bases are a match to TRBD2. CDR1 and CDR2 (germline): MNHEY, SMNVEV (reference sequence). Trimming at V came to 2 bases and at J to 2 bases, leaving 7 bases not matched to a gene. The CDR3 is made up of 17 amino acids. This CDR3 is CASSLTLGLANTGELFF. In DNA, the CDR3 is TGTGCCAGCAGTTTAACGTTAGGACTAGCTAACACCGGGGAGCTGTTTTTT.

The gene calls are TRBV5-8 and TRBJ2-1, with 13 nucleotides matching TRBD2. After removal of 4 bases from V and 7 bases from J, the junction contained 8 bases not matched to a gene. Germline V gives CDR1 SGHTS, CDR2 YDEGEE. The CDR3 covers 16 residues. The CDR3 DNA reads as TGTGCCAGCAGCACCGGGACTAGCGGGGCCCTTAATGAGCAGTTCTTC. Translated: CASSTGTSGALNEQFF.

This chain connects TRBV13 to TRBJ2-3; 7 bases map to TRBD1. The junction had 6 bases not matched to a gene; V was cut back by 4 bases and J by 11 bases. The CDR3 has 12 amino acids. Germline V CDR1 and CDR2: PRHDT, FYEKMQ (reference sequence). In DNA, the CDR3 is TGTGCCAGCAGCTCCCGAAGGGGGCTGCAGTATTTT. Its translation: CASSSRRGLQYF.

This chain connects TRBV7-9 to TRBJ1-4; D not resolved. Germline loops: CDR1 SEHNR, CDR2 FQNEAQ (reference sequence). With 5 bases removed from V and 6 bases from J, the gap between germline ends came to 13 bases. There are 14 residues in the CDR3. CDR3 region: CASSEWQRHEKLFF. DNA of the CDR3: TGTGCCAGCAGCGAGTGGCAGAGGCATGAAAAACTGTTTTTT.

The chain is built from TRBV6-5 and TRBJ1-1; possible D gene TRBD1, 5 bases. Trimming stripped 0 bases from V and 1 base from J, with 6 bases between. The CDR3 spans 14 residues. Germline CDR1 MNHEY, CDR2 SVGAGI. DNA of the CDR3: TGTGCCAGCAGTTACTCGGACAAGAACACTGAAGCTTTCTTT. Translating it yields CASSYSDKNTEAFF.

A few counts support this clone. This chain connects TRBV7-9 to TRBJ1-4, with TRBD1 as a possible D gene (6 bases). Looked up from germline, CDR1 is SEHNR and CDR2 is FQNEAQ (reference sequence). V dropped 2 bases and J dropped 2 bases, with 6 bases sitting between them. The CDR3 is 14 amino acids. CDR3 in amino acids: CASSLRGTNEKLFF. In DNA form, the CDR3 reads TGTGCCAGCAGCTTAAGGGGGACTAATGAAAAACTGTTTTTT.

This clone has just a few counts. The gene calls are TRBV5-5 and TRBJ1-1, with 10 bases aligning to TRBD1. CDR3 size: 16 residues. Germline V gene data show CDR1 as SGHKS and CDR2 as YYEKEE (reference sequence). V dropped 4 bases and J dropped 5; count of bases not matched to a gene: 11. This chain's CDR3 is CASSPGQGLAGTEAFF. In DNA form, the CDR3 reads TGTGCCAGCAGCCCGGGACAGGGGCTCGCTGGGACTGAAGCTTTCTTT.

This rearrangement joins TRBV4-3 to TRBJ1-6; weak D call: TRBD1 (6 bases). Germline values: CDR1 LGHNA, CDR2 YSLEER. The V end lost 4 bases, the J end lost 5 bases, and 6 bases lay between the germline ends. This CDR3 region has 13 residues. Written as DNA, the CDR3 is TGCGCCAGCAGCCGACAGGATAATTCACCCCTCCACTTT. Its translation is CASSRQDNSPLHF.